The 5 T cell receptor beta chains below come from one sample, sequenced in a study of OX40 agonist ivuxolimab in advanced cancers. Assay: immunoSEQ multiplex PCR; the TCRdb copy retains only in-frame clones and omits some. Among some 60,000 clones listed, more than 85% were seen once. This specimen was CD4+ or CD8+ T cells sorted from blood, taken in a trial of the OX40 agonist ivuxolimab. The origin of the receptors is an adult with an advanced solid tumor such as melanoma, head and neck, liver or kidney cancer.

This clone was seen a few times. This sequence joins TRBV7-9 and TRBJ2-7; 8 bases map to TRBD2. Germline V gives CDR1 SEHNR, CDR2 FQNEAQ (reference sequence). This CDR3 region has 16 residues. The ends lost 4 bases at V and 7 bases at J; junction bases unmatched: 15. CDR3 nucleotide sequence: TGTGCCAGCAGCTCCAGATTCGGGAGGGCCGAGGGTGAGCAGTACTTC. It codes for CASSSRFGRAEGEQYF.

V usage is TRBV6-4 and J usage is TRBJ2-1; 12 bases agree with TRBD2. Per the germline V gene, CDR1 is MRHNA and CDR2 is SNTAGT. V lost 5 bases and J lost 2; bases outside the gene matches: 13. CDR3 length: 19 residues. CDR3 DNA sequence: TGTGCCAGCAGTCCAAGACTAGCGGGAGTCGGAAGCACCTACAATGAGCAGTTCTTC. Its translation is CASSPRLAGVGSTYNEQFF.

This chain connects TRBV7-9 to TRBJ2-3, with TRBD1 matching over 7 bases. V gave up 5 bases and J gave up 3 bases; unmatched junction bases: 14. Germline V CDR1 and CDR2: SEHNR, FQNEAQ (reference sequence). This CDR3 is 17 amino acids long. The CDR3 reads CASSRFGPDRATDTQYF. CDR3 nucleotides: TGTGCCAGCAGCCGATTTGGACCCGACAGGGCGACAGATACGCAGTATTTT.

The CDR3 loop is CASSLTGRINEQFF. CDR3 nucleotides: TGTGCCAGCAGTCTAACCGGGAGGATTAATGAGCAGTTCTTC. The chain recombines TRBV6-1 with TRBJ2-1, with TRBD2 matching over 7 bases. V was pared by 5 bases and J by 7 bases, with 8 bases of the junction left unmatched. The CDR3 runs 14 residues. The V gene's germline CDR1 is MNHNS and CDR2 SASEGT.

The rearrangement joins TRBV7-3 to TRBJ2-1, with 9 bases identical to TRBD1. Germline V gene sequence: CDR1 SGHTA, CDR2 FQGTGA. The CDR3 has 17 residues. V was pared by 1 base and J by 8 bases, with 12 bases of the junction left unmatched. The CDR3: CASSLKVVGQGPDEQFF. The CDR3 DNA sequence: TGTGCCAGCAGCTTAAAGGTCGTGGGACAGGGTCCAGATGAGCAGTTCTTC.